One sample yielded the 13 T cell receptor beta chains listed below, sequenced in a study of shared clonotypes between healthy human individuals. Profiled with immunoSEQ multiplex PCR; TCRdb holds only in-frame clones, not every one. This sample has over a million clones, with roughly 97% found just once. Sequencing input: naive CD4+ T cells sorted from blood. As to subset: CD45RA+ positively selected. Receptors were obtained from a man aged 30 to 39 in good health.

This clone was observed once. The CDR3 protein is CASSASGSGYTF. The CDR3, as DNA: TGTGCCAGCAGTGCTTCGGGCAGCGGCTACACCTTC. The chain couples TRBV2 to TRBJ1-2; the D is unclear. Trimming stripped 4 bases from V and 8 bases from J, with 11 bases between. The CDR3 is 12 residues long. Germline V gives CDR1 SNHLY, CDR2 FYNNEI.

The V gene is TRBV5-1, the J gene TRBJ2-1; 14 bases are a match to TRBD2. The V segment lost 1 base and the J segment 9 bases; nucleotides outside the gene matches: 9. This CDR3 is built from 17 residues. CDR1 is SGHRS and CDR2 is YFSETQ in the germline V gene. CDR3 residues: CASSLRGLAGAFGEQFF. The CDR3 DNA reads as TGCGCCAGCAGCTTGAGGGGACTAGCGGGAGCTTTCGGTGAGCAGTTCTTC.

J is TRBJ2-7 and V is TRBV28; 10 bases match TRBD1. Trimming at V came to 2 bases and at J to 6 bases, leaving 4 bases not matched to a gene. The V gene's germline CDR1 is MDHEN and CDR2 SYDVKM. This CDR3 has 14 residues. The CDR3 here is CASSLAGQGTEQYF. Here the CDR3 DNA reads TGTGCCAGCAGTTTAGCGGGACAGGGGACCGAGCAGTACTTC.

The CDR3 reads CASSEEGFTDTQYF. The CDR3 DNA follows: TGTGCCAGCAGTGAAGAAGGGTTTACAGATACGCAGTATTTT. The chain recombines TRBV6-4 with TRBJ2-3, with unresolved D. V lost 3 bases and J lost 3, with 10 bases in between. This CDR3 has 14 amino acids. CDR1 is MRHNA, CDR2 SNTAGT, per germline.

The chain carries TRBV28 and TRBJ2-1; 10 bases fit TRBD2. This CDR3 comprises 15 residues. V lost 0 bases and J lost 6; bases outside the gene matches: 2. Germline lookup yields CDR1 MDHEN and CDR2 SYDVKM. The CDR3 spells CASSLWSGRVNEQFF. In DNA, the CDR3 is TGTGCCAGCAGTTTATGGAGCGGGAGGGTCAATGAGCAGTTCTTC.

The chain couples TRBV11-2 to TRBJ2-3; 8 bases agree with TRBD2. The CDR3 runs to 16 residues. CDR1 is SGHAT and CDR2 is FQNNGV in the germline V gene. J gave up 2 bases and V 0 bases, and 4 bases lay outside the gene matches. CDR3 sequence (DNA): TGTGCCAGCAGCTTAGATAGCGGGGCGTTCACAGATACGCAGTATTTT. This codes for CASSLDSGAFTDTQYF.

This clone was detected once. CDR3 coding DNA: TGTGCCAGCAGATATCAAGGACAGGCTTTCTATGGCTACACCTTC. This translates into CASRYQGQAFYGYTF. The rearrangement links TRBV28 to TRBJ1-2, with TRBD1 matching over 7 bases. V trimming: 6 bases; J trimming: 4 bases; junction bases outside the gene matches: 11. The CDR3 is 15 amino acids. CDR1 and CDR2 (germline): MDHEN, SYDVKM.

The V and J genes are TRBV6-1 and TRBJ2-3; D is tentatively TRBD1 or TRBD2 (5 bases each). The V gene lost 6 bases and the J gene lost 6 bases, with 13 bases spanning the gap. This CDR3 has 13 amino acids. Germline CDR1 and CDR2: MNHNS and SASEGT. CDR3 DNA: TGTGCCAGCAGCCGGGACCCCTCCGATACGCAGTATTTT. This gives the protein CASSRDPSDTQYF.

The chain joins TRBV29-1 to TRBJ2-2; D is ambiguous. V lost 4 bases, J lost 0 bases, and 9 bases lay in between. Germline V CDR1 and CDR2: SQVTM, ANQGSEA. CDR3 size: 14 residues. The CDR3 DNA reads TGCAGCGTTGGTTGGAACACGAACACCGGGGAGCTGTTTTTT. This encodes CSVGWNTNTGELFF.

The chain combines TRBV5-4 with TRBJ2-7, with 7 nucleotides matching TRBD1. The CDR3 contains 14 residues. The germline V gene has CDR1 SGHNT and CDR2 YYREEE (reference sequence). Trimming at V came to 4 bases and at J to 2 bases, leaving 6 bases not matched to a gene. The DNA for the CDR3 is TGTGCCAGCAGCCCTGGACAGGCTACCTACGAGCAGTACTTC. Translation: CASSPGQATYEQYF.

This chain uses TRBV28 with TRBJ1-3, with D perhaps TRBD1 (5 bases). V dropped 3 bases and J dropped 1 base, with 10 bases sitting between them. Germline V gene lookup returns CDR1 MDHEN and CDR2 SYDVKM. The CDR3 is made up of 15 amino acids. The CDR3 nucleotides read TGTGCCAGCAGTTTCACGGGGGTTTCTGGAAACACCATATATTTT. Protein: CASSFTGVSGNTIYF.

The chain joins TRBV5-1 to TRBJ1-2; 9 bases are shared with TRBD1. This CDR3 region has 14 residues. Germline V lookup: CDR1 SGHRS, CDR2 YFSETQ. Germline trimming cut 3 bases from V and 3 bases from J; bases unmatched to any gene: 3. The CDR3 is CASSSDRGDYGYTF. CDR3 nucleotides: TGCGCCAGCAGCTCCGACAGGGGGGACTATGGCTACACCTTC.

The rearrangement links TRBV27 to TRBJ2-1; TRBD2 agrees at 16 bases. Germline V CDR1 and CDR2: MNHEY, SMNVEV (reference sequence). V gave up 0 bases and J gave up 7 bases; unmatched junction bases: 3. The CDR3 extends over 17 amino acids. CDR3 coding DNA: TGTGCCAGCAGTTTATCGACGGGACTAGCGGGAGGGAATGAGCAGTTCTTC. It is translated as CASSLSTGLAGGNEQFF.